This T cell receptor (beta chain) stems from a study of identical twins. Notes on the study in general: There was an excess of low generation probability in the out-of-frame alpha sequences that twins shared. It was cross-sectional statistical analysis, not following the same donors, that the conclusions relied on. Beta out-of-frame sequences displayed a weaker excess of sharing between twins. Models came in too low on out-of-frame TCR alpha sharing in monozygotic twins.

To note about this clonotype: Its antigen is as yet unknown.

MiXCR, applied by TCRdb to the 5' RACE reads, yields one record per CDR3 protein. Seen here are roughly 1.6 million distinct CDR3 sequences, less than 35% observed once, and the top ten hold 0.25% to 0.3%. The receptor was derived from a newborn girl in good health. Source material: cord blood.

CDR3 in amino acids: CSQRGRVRLAGGFAYEQYF. The CDR3 coding sequence is TGCAGTCAAAGGGGGCGGGTAAGACTAGCGGGAGGATTCGCCTACGAGCAGTACTTC. The rearrangement uses TRBV20-1 and TRBJ2-7, with TRBD2 identical over 13 bases. After removal of 8 bases from V and 2 bases from J, the junction contained 21 bases not matched to a gene. The germline gives CDR1 DFQATT, CDR2 SNEGSKA (reference sequence). The CDR3 length is 19 residues.